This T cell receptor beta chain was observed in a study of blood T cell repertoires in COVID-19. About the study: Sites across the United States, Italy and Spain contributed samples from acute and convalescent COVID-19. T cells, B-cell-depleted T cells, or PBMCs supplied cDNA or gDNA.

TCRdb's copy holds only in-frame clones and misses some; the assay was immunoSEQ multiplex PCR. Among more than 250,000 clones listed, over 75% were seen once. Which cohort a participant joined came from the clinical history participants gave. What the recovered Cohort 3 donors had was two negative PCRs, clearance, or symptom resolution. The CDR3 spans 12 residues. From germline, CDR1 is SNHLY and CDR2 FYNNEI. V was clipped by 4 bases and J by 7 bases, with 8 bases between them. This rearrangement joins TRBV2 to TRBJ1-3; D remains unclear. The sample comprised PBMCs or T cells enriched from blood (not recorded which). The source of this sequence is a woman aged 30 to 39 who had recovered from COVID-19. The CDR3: CASSASRNTIYF. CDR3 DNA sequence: TGTGCCAGCAGTGCGTCCCGGAACACCATATATTTT.